One sample yielded the 21 T cell receptor beta chains listed below, sequenced in a study of blood T cell repertoires in COVID-19. Measured with immunoSEQ multiplex PCR; TCRdb has only the in-frame clones, and not every one. The repertoire holds some 270,000 clones, 86% seen once, with approximately 8.2% in the top ten. Sample: peripheral blood. These receptors originate from a man aged 40-50 years with active or convalescent COVID-19.

The CDR3 spells CASKPAQGTADTQYF. DNA of the CDR3: TGTGCCAGCAAGCCGGCACAGGGGACGGCAGATACGCAGTATTTT. The chain couples TRBV2 to TRBJ2-3; 7 bases fit TRBD1. This CDR3 region has 15 residues. The V gene's germline CDR1 is SNHLY and CDR2 FYNNEI. With 7 bases clipped from V and 4 bases from J, the junction kept 11 bases outside the gene matches.

The gene calls are TRBV5-1 and TRBJ2-5; TRBD1 matches at 9 bases. CDR1 SGHRS and CDR2 YFSETQ come from the germline V gene. J lost 1 base, V lost 0 bases, and 4 bases had no gene match. The CDR3 sequence is 16 residues long. The CDR3 sequence: CASSLVWDRVQETQYF. In DNA, the CDR3 is TGCGCCAGCAGCTTGGTTTGGGACAGGGTCCAAGAGACCCAGTACTTC.

The chain uses TRBV15 and TRBJ2-1, with 10 bases fitting TRBD2. The CDR3 runs to 19 residues. Germline V CDR1 and CDR2: LNHNV, YYDKDF (reference sequence). V gave up 1 base and J gave up 0 bases; unmatched junction bases: 9. CDR3 amino acids: CATSRGLLAGLSSYNEQFF. The CDR3 DNA reads TGTGCCACCAGCAGAGGATTACTAGCGGGGCTCTCCTCCTACAATGAGCAGTTCTTC.

The chain uses TRBV7-9 and TRBJ1-2; maybe TRBD1 (5 bases). Trimming left V 1 base short and J 4 bases short, with 10 bases between. There are 14 residues in the CDR3. In germline, CDR1 is SEHNR, CDR2 FQNEAQ (reference sequence). The CDR3 sequence is CASSLENRLYGYTF. CDR3 sequence (DNA): TGTGCCAGCAGCTTAGAGAACAGGCTCTATGGCTACACCTTC.

The chain employs TRBV5-1 and TRBJ2-3; 10 bases line up with TRBD2. Unmatched junction bases numbered 5, after V lost 4 bases and J lost 3 bases. The CDR3 runs 15 residues. Germline V gives CDR1 SGHRS, CDR2 YFSETQ. The CDR3 DNA reads TGCGCCAGCAGCCCCAGCGGGAGGGAGACAGATACGCAGTATTTT. Translating it yields CASSPSGRETDTQYF.

The chain carries TRBV5-5 and TRBJ1-2; D is unclear. V lost 1 base, J lost 2 bases, and 9 bases lay in between. This CDR3 region has 14 residues. Looked up from germline, CDR1 is SGHKS and CDR2 is YYEKEE (reference sequence). Here the CDR3 reads CASSLTTANYGYTF. In DNA, the CDR3 is TGTGCCAGCAGCTTGACGACTGCGAACTATGGCTACACCTTC.

This chain uses TRBV3-1 (or the pseudogene TRBV3-2) with TRBJ2-7, with a weak D call TRBD1 (7 bases). The ends were cut back, 6 bases at V and 4 bases at J, with 16 bases in the middle. Germline V gene sequence: CDR1 LGHDT, CDR2 YNNKEL (reference sequence). The CDR3 totals 14 residues. CDR3 coding DNA: TGTGCCAGCAGACCCGGACAGGAGGGTTACGAGCAGTACTTC. It translates to CASRPGQEGYEQYF.

The chain combines TRBV3-1 (or the pseudogene TRBV3-2) with TRBJ2-1, with D hard to call. V was cut by 2 bases and J by 0 bases, with 14 bases left in between. CDR1 LGHDT and CDR2 YNNKEL come from the germline V gene (reference sequence). The CDR3 covers 17 residues. The CDR3 spells CASSQSEMRTSYNEQFF. The CDR3 DNA reads as TGTGCCAGCAGCCAAAGTGAAATGAGAACCTCCTACAATGAGCAGTTCTTC.

This chain uses TRBV14 with TRBJ2-1, with no clear D. The V and J ends lost 2 bases and 4 bases respectively, with 15 bases between them. This CDR3 is built from 16 residues. The germline V gene encodes CDR1 SGHDN and CDR2 FVKESK. CDR3 protein: CASSQTASSGYNEQFF. CDR3 coding DNA: TGTGCCAGCAGCCAAACAGCAAGCTCTGGATACAATGAGCAGTTCTTC.

The rearrangement links TRBV15 to TRBJ2-3; 10 bases are a match to TRBD1. Per germline, CDR1 LNHNV and CDR2 YYDKDF (reference sequence). V dropped 0 bases and J dropped 6; count of bases not matched to a gene: 9. The CDR3 covers 17 residues. The CDR3 protein is CATSRDPYGTGEDTQYF. The CDR3 nucleotides read TGTGCCACCAGCAGAGACCCGTACGGGACAGGGGAGGATACGCAGTATTTT.

The CDR3 loop reads CATGDGASYEQYF. The CDR3 DNA reads as TGTGCCACAGGGGACGGCGCTTCCTACGAGCAGTACTTC. The chain carries TRBV12-3 or TRBV12-4 and TRBJ2-7; a possible D gene is TRBD1 (6 bases). V dropped 10 bases and J dropped 1 base, with 14 bases sitting between them. CDR3 length: 13 amino acids.

The chain couples TRBV24-1 to TRBJ1-2; TRBD1 matches 7 bases. The CDR3 length is 15 residues. Germline CDR1 is KGHDR and CDR2 is SFDVKD. V shed 4 bases, J shed 7 bases, and the junction held 11 bases outside the gene matches. The CDR3 loop is CATSDDRAAFSGYTF. For the CDR3, the DNA is TGTGCCACCAGTGACGACAGGGCGGCATTCTCTGGCTACACCTTC.

The chain employs TRBV10-2 and TRBJ2-5; perhaps TRBD1 as D (6 bases). This CDR3 has 14 residues. V shed 7 bases and J shed 7 bases, with 19 bases lying between them. Germline V lookup: CDR1 WSHSY, CDR2 SAAADI. CDR3: CASKGRGAEGTQYF. In DNA, the CDR3 is TGCGCCAGCAAGGGCAGGGGTGCCGAAGGGACCCAGTACTTC.

The chain uses TRBV5-4 and TRBJ2-1; 12 positions match TRBD2. V shed 0 bases, J shed 6 bases, and the junction held 1 base outside the gene matches. Germline CDR1 and CDR2: SGHNT and YYREEE (reference sequence). There are 15 residues in the CDR3. The CDR3 region has the DNA TGTGCCAGCAGCTTGGGACTAGCGGGAGCCAATGAGCAGTTCTTC. This gives the protein CASSLGLAGANEQFF.

The chain has TRBV19 and TRBJ1-2, with 9 bases matching TRBD1. In germline, CDR1 is LNHDA, CDR2 SQIVND (reference sequence). This CDR3 region has 13 residues. The V and J ends lost 6 bases and 4 bases, in that order; junction bases with no gene match: 3. In nucleotides, the CDR3 is TGTGCCAGTAGACCGGGACAGGGCTATGGCTACACCTTC. Translating it yields CASRPGQGYGYTF.

The chain joins TRBV19 to TRBJ2-7; 10 bases are a match to TRBD2. Germline assignment: CDR1 LNHDA and CDR2 SQIVND (reference sequence). There are 14 residues in the CDR3. The junction had 5 bases not matched to a gene; V was cut back by 7 bases and J by 2 bases. The CDR3 protein is CASNPSGGPYEQYF. The DNA for the CDR3 is TGTGCCAGTAACCCTAGCGGGGGTCCCTACGAGCAGTACTTC.

The rearrangement links TRBV4-2 to TRBJ2-7; D might be TRBD2 (7 bases). Germline CDR1 and CDR2: LGHNA and YNFKEQ. The CDR3 runs to 14 residues. V was pared by 0 bases and J by 2 bases, with 8 bases between. Written as DNA, the CDR3 is TGTGCCAGCAGCCAAGACGGGGGGCCCTACGAGCAGTACTTC. Translating it yields CASSQDGGPYEQYF.

As regards this clone: The same CDR3 can be traced to other DNA sequences in this sample. The chain links TRBV30 to TRBJ1-1; 7 positions match TRBD1. The V and J ends lost 2 bases and 0 bases, in that order; junction bases with no gene match: 0. Germline CDR1 is GTSNPN and CDR2 is SVGIG (reference sequence). There are 13 residues in the CDR3. The CDR3 DNA sequence: TGTGCCTGGAGTAGGGGGCTGAACACTGAAGCTTTCTTT. As protein: CAWSRGLNTEAFF.

The V call is TRBV3-1 (or the pseudogene TRBV3-2), the J call TRBJ2-7, with 9 bases aligning to TRBD2. Germline assignment: CDR1 LGHDT and CDR2 YNNKEL (reference sequence). This CDR3 is built from 16 residues. V lost 2 bases to trimming and J lost 3 bases; unmatched junction nucleotides: 8. CDR3 sequence reads: CASSQLAGDNLYEQYF. CDR3 DNA: TGTGCCAGCAGCCAATTAGCGGGAGACAATCTCTACGAGCAGTACTTC.

The V and J genes are TRBV6-5 and TRBJ1-4; 8 nucleotides align to TRBD1. The CDR3 covers 15 residues. The J segment lost 7 bases and the V segment lost 8 bases, leaving 12 bases of the junction unmatched. Germline lookup yields CDR1 MNHEY and CDR2 SVGAGI. The chain's CDR3 is CASSPNSDRAEKLFF. The CDR3 coding sequence is TGTGCCAGCTCTCCGAATTCGGACAGGGCTGAAAAACTGTTTTTT.

This chain joins TRBV28 and TRBJ2-1, with D perhaps TRBD1 (6 bases). The germline V gene has CDR1 MDHEN and CDR2 SYDVKM. The CDR3 is 16 residues long. V was shortened by 10 bases and J by 4 bases, with 23 bases between the two germline ends. CDR3 amino acids: CATSRTTGQMYNEQFF. The CDR3 DNA reads TGTGCCACCTCCCGGACCACGGGACAAATGTACAATGAGCAGTTCTTC.